This T cell receptor beta chain originates from a study of T cells in Graves' hyperthyroidism and ophthalmopathy. Amplification of TCR beta CDR3 regions was performed using RNA transcripts as template. HTBI primers were employed in a first-round RT-PCR of the TCR CDR3. TCRdb reprocessed the multiplex PCR reads via MiXCR and lists one record per CDR3 protein. The repertoire has 550,000 to 600,000 distinct CDR3 sequences, approximately 14% of them found once; the top ten carry more than 6%. J was trimmed by 4 bases and V by 4 bases; bases with no gene match: 10. The CDR3 length is 16 residues. The V gene's germline CDR1 is SGHTA and CDR2 FQGTGA. At least ten counts were recorded for this clonotype. Orbital computed tomography and thyroid ultrasound, together with serum TRAb and thyroxine and clinical symptoms, were used for diagnoses.

Sequencing was done on a sample of blood. The TCR originated in a woman under 30 with Graves' ophthalmopathy. This chain uses TRBV7-3 with TRBJ2-5, with 9 bases lining up with TRBD1. CDR3 DNA sequence: TGTGCCAGCAGCTACTCCGGGACAGGGCACTTAGAGACCCAGTACTTC. It codes for CASSYSGTGHLETQYF.